This T cell receptor (beta chain) was obtained from a study of CD8+ T cells in alopecia areata. The authors extracted RNA and reverse transcribed it into cDNA as the sequencing template. The protocol was immunoSEQ multiplex PCR, while the TCRdb copy is restricted to in-frame clones and leaves out a portion. The data contain approximately 280,000 clones, 58% of them singletons. Study-wide findings and caveats: Although TCR sharing was seen in mice, sharing across patients was less clear, possibly for HLA-related reasons.

The treatment denotes: oral pan-JAK inhibitor, 5-10 mg twice daily. A word on this clone: Its target is unknown.

Germline CDR1 and CDR2: PRHDT and FYEKMQ (reference sequence). The CDR3 is 13 amino acids. Trimming took 5 bases from V and 9 from J, leaving 15 bases between them. V is TRBV13 and J is TRBJ2-3; TRBD2 might be the D (5 bases). This TCR derives from a human donor with alopecia areata. Sequences were derived from CD4+ T cells sorted from blood, sampled at week 24, from a patient treated with tofacitinib. CDR3 nucleotides: TGTGCCAGCAGCCTTTGGACTCACCCAACGCAGTATTTT. Translation gives CASSLWTHPTQYF. The full variable domain, in which reference TRBV13 and TRBJ2-3 provide the parts outside the CDR3, is AAGVIQSPRHLIKEKRETATLKCYPIPRHDTVYWYQQGPGQDPQFLISFYEKMQSDKGSIPDRFSAQQFSDYHSELNMSSLELGDSALYFCASSLWTHPTQYFGPGTRLTVL.